This TCR beta chain was documented in a study of cytomegalovirus exposure and HLA in healthy donors. Study conclusions and caveats: A list of 150 or so TCR beta chains associated with cytomegalovirus was given. Sequencing artifact likely explains a cluster of highly shared sequence variants.

The PCR contained 60 Vbeta and 13 Jbeta primers. Here immunoSEQ multiplex PCR was the method, and the copy in TCRdb shows in-frame clones only, minus some. The data hold approximately 120,000 clones, with 60% to 85% observed a single time. Turning to this clone: The antigen is unknown.

This CDR3 comprises 15 residues. Germline assignment: CDR1 SGHRS and CDR2 YFSETQ. With 2 bases clipped from V and 6 bases from J, the junction kept 8 bases outside the gene matches. Sequencing input: PBMCs. The chain joins TRBV5-1 to TRBJ2-1; 7 bases are shared with TRBD1. This sequence was found in a man younger than 40 in good health and CMV-seronegative. The CDR3 sequence: CASSFNRGAGNEQFF. The CDR3 DNA sequence: TGCGCCAGCAGCTTTAACAGGGGTGCGGGCAATGAGCAGTTCTTC.